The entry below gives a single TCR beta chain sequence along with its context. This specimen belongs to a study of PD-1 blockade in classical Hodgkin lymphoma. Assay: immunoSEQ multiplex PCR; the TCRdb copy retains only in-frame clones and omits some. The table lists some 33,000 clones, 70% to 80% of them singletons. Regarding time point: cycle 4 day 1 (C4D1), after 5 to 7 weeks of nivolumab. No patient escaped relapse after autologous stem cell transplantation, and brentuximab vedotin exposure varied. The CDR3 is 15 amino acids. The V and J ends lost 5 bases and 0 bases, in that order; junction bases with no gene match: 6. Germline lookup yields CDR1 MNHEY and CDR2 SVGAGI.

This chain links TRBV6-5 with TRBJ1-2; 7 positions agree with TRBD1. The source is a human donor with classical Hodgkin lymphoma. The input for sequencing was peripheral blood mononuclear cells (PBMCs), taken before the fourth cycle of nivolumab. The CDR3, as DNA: TGTGCCAGCAGTGCAAGAACAGGGGCTAACTATGGCTACACCTTC. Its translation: CASSARTGANYGYTF.